A single sample gave rise to the 26 T cell receptor beta chains below, sequenced in a study of shared clonotypes between healthy human individuals (TCRdb year 2020). The method was the immunoSEQ multiplex PCR assay. TCRdb provides this immuneACCESS table in a form limited to in-frame rearrangements. Some clones are lacking; in checked studies, under half of them reflect an unresolved V gene, and why the rest are absent is not known. This sample lists over a million clones; 75% to 85% were detected once. Of the sample, 0.6% to 0.75% falls within the top ten clones. Sequenced sample: memory CD4+ T cells from PBMCs. Read against the paper, the sample's cell subset or site label means: CD45RA-negative fraction. These receptors originate from a man between 18 and 29 years old in good health. Some clones in this sample may be carry-over from other donors' samples.

This clone occurred once. The chain has TRBV6-5 and TRBJ1-1, with no clear D. V dropped 4 bases and J dropped 3 bases, with 9 bases sitting between them. Germline V gene data show CDR1 as MNHEY and CDR2 as SVGAGI. CDR3 length equals 13 residues. This chain's CDR3 is CASSSPSDTEAFF. CDR3 sequence (DNA): TGTGCCAGCAGTTCCCCGTCTGACACTGAAGCTTTCTTT.

The chain uses TRBV11-3 and TRBJ2-5; D may be TRBD2 (6 bases). This CDR3 has 17 residues. Germline loops: CDR1 SGHNT, CDR2 YENEEA. Trimming took 1 base from V and 2 from J, leaving 17 bases between them. The CDR3, as DNA: TGTGCCAGCAGCTTAGTCTGGGGCCCGGGAGTTCAAGAGACCCAGTACTTC. Translating gives CASSLVWGPGVQETQYF.

This clone has only a few counts. This rearrangement joins TRBV5-1 to TRBJ1-1, with 7 bases aligning to TRBD1. Germline CDR1 reads SGHRS; CDR2 reads YFSETQ. The CDR3 is 13 amino acids. V shed 2 bases, J shed 7 bases, and the junction held 5 bases outside the gene matches. Here the CDR3 reads CASSLAGGFEAFF. DNA of the CDR3: TGCGCCAGCAGCTTAGCAGGGGGGTTTGAAGCTTTCTTT.

Only one count was recorded for this clone. A much larger clone differs from this one at a single base, so this may be a read error. The chain uses TRBV7-9 and TRBJ1-5, with 8 positions matching TRBD1. V lost 5 bases to trimming and J lost 6 bases; unmatched junction nucleotides: 3. Germline lookup yields CDR1 SEHNR and CDR2 FQNEAQ (reference sequence). This CDR3 spans 13 amino acids. The CDR3: CASSPTGGQPQHF. The CDR3 nucleotides are TGTGCCAGCAGCCCTACAGGGGGTCAGCCCCAGCATTTT.

This clone was recorded once. The chain employs TRBV7-3 and TRBJ2-2; TRBD2 aligns across 11 bases. The CDR3 runs 18 residues. After removal of 4 bases from V and 1 base from J, the junction contained 8 bases not matched to a gene. Per the germline V gene, CDR1 is SGHTA and CDR2 is FQGTGA. This CDR3 is CASSSTSGSDMNTGELFF. Written as DNA, the CDR3 is TGTGCCAGCAGCTCTACTAGCGGGAGTGACATGAACACCGGGGAGCTGTTTTTT.

The genes are TRBV5-1 and TRBJ2-1, with D possibly called TRBD1 or TRBD2 (5 bases each). The germline V and J ends were trimmed by 10 bases and 9 bases, with 17 bases remaining between them. CDR1 and CDR2 (germline): SGHRS, YFSETQ. This CDR3 contains 12 residues. The CDR3 region has the DNA TGCGCCGCGAGGGGCAGGGTCGGTGAGCAGTTCTTC. It yields the protein CAARGRVGEQFF.

About this clone itself: This clone may be a read error of a much larger clone one base away. This CDR3 is also generated by other DNA sequences in the sample. The J gene is TRBJ2-5, the V gene TRBV5-1; D is unclear. Trimming took 2 bases from V and 3 from J, leaving 2 bases between them. CDR1 is SGHRS and CDR2 is YFSETQ in the germline V gene. The CDR3 totals 11 residues. The CDR3 sequence is CASSLKETQYF. The CDR3 DNA reads as TGCGCCAGCAGCTTAAAAGAGACCCAGTACTTC.

The chain joins TRBV5-4 to TRBJ2-2; perhaps TRBD2 as D (6 bases). This CDR3 is built from 13 residues. Trimming removed 5 bases at V and 5 bases at J, with 10 bases between. Germline CDR1 SGHNT, CDR2 YYREEE (reference sequence). CDR3 in amino acids: CASSQDYTGELFF. Written as DNA, the CDR3 is TGTGCCAGCAGTCAGGACTATACCGGGGAGCTGTTTTTT. The complete variable domain, with remaining parts taken from reference TRBV5-4 and TRBJ2-2, reads ETGVTQSPTHLIKTRGQQVTLRCSSQSGHNTVSWYQQALGQGPQFIFQYYREEENGRGNFPPRFSGLQFPNYSSELNVNALELDDSALYLCASSQDYTGELFFGEGSRLTVL.

This clone was counted many times. The J gene is TRBJ1-2, the V gene TRBV5-1; D is undetermined. Trimming left V 0 bases short and J 2 bases short, with 8 bases between. This CDR3 is 14 amino acids long. CDR1 and CDR2 from the germline V gene are SGHRS and YFSETQ. CDR3 DNA: TGCGCCAGCAGCTTGGCCTGGGGAAACTATGGCTACACCTTC. Translated, it gives CASSLAWGNYGYTF.

The rearrangement uses TRBV2 and TRBJ2-5, with D hard to call. Germline V gene sequence: CDR1 SNHLY, CDR2 FYNNEI. The CDR3 sequence is 15 residues long. The V end was cut by 2 bases, the J end by 2 bases, with 12 bases between. Here the CDR3 reads CASSELLGDQETQYF. The CDR3 coding sequence is TGTGCCAGCAGTGAACTCCTTGGGGATCAAGAGACCCAGTACTTC.

For this clone: The same CDR3 can be traced to other DNA sequences in this sample. The V call is TRBV28, the J call TRBJ1-2; 9 bases align to TRBD1. J gave up 4 bases and V 5 bases, and 11 bases lay outside the gene matches. Germline V gives CDR1 MDHEN, CDR2 SYDVKM. This CDR3 comprises 16 residues. CDR3 residues: CASSTGPTGGVYGYTF. In nucleotides, the CDR3 is TGTGCCAGCAGTACGGGGCCGACAGGGGGAGTCTATGGCTACACCTTC.

The rearrangement joins TRBV18 to TRBJ1-1; D call uncertain. V was shortened by 0 bases and J by 7 bases, with 6 bases between the two germline ends. CDR1 is KGHSH and CDR2 is LQKENI in the germline V gene. The CDR3 contains 12 residues. This CDR3 is CASSPPNGEAFF. CDR3 nucleotide sequence: TGTGCCAGCTCACCACCGAACGGTGAAGCTTTCTTT.

This sequence joins TRBV28 and TRBJ2-2, with D perhaps TRBD2 (5 bases). Germline CDR1 is MDHEN and CDR2 is SYDVKM. This CDR3 region has 16 residues. V shed 8 bases and J shed 1 base, with 17 bases lying between them. This chain's CDR3 is CASQAAGILNTGELFF. DNA of the CDR3: TGTGCCAGCCAAGCCGCCGGGATATTGAACACCGGGGAGCTGTTTTTT.

The chain recombines TRBV4-2 with TRBJ2-7; D unclear. Germline lookup yields CDR1 LGHNA and CDR2 YNFKEQ. There are 12 residues in the CDR3. The germline V and J ends were trimmed by 0 bases and 7 bases, with 7 bases remaining between them. CDR3 region: CASSQDYQEQYF. The CDR3, as DNA: TGTGCCAGCAGCCAAGATTATCAGGAGCAGTACTTC.

The CDR3 here is CASSPVIRQPQHF. CDR3 in DNA: TGTGCCAGCAGTCCGGTTATACGTCAGCCCCAGCATTTT. The chain links TRBV6-6 to TRBJ1-5; no firm D call. The CDR3 sequence is 13 residues long. Germline loops: CDR1 MNHNY, CDR2 SVGAGI (reference sequence). V lost 5 bases to trimming and J lost 6 bases, with 11 bases between them.

The chain links TRBV28 to TRBJ1-2, with 9 bases lining up with TRBD1. CDR3 length equals 14 residues. V dropped 5 bases and J dropped 4; count of bases not matched to a gene: 5. CDR1 MDHEN and CDR2 SYDVKM come from the germline V gene. The CDR3, as DNA: TGTGCCAGCAGTCGGGACAGGGCCTCCTATGGCTACACCTTC. The encoded protein is CASSRDRASYGYTF.

On this clone: This could be a read error, since a much larger clone is one nucleotide away. The chain employs TRBV30 and TRBJ2-5; the D gene is possibly TRBD2 (5 bases). TRBJ2-7 explains the end of the DNA better; the J call may be wrong. This CDR3 has 13 residues. Per the germline V gene, CDR1 is GTSNPN and CDR2 is SVGIG (reference sequence). CDR3: CAWSVLVDCEQYF. The CDR3 DNA reads as TGTGCCTGGAGTGTACTAGTGGACTGCGAGCAGTACTTC.

The rearrangement links TRBV6-6 to TRBJ2-1; D tentatively fits TRBD1 or TRBD2 (6 bases each). The CDR3 loop spans 14 amino acids. V was shortened by 7 bases and J by 1 base, with 11 bases between the two germline ends. CDR1 is MNHNY and CDR2 is SVGAGI in the germline V gene (reference sequence). The CDR3 coding sequence is TGTGCCAGCATGGGGGGCCGGTCCTACAATGAGCAGTTCTTC. It yields the protein CASMGGRSYNEQFF.

This rearrangement joins TRBV28 to TRBJ1-4, with 7 bases matching TRBD1. V shed 7 bases and J 3 bases; nucleotides not matched to a gene: 5. CDR3 length: 14 amino acids. Per germline, CDR1 MDHEN and CDR2 SYDVKM. The DNA for the CDR3 is TGTGCCAGCATCCAGGGGGGGCCTAATGAAAAACTGTTTTTT. Translated, it gives CASIQGGPNEKLFF.

The CDR3 DNA reads TGTGCCAGCAGTTTACAGGGGCGAGGGAACACTGAAGCTTTCTTT. Translation gives CASSLQGRGNTEAFF. The J gene is TRBJ1-1, the V gene TRBV27; TRBD1 is a possible D gene (6 bases). The V end was cut by 2 bases, the J end by 1 base, with 11 bases between. Germline loops: CDR1 MNHEY, CDR2 SMNVEV (reference sequence). CDR3 size: 15 residues.

The chain has TRBV7-3 and TRBJ2-3; TRBD1 matches at 11 bases. The CDR3 contains 16 residues. CDR1 is SGHTA, CDR2 FQGTGA, per germline. Unmatched junction bases numbered 5, after V lost 5 bases and J lost 1 base. DNA for the CDR3: TGTGCCAGCAGCCCTGGACAGGGGGCAGGCACAGATACGCAGTATTTT. Translation: CASSPGQGAGTDTQYF.

The rearrangement uses TRBV28 and TRBJ2-3, with D possibly TRBD2 on 6 matching bases. Trimming took off 6 bases at V and 6 bases at J, with 16 bases between the two ends. CDR1 is MDHEN and CDR2 is SYDVKM in the germline V gene. The CDR3 covers 14 residues. The CDR3 reads CASRLGGVRDTQYF. For the CDR3, the DNA is TGTGCCAGCAGATTGGGGGGAGTGCGGGATACGCAGTATTTT.

The chain uses TRBV11-2 and TRBJ1-5; D not certain. Germline V CDR1 and CDR2: SGHAT, FQNNGV. The CDR3 length is 15 residues. V was clipped by 0 bases and J by 4 bases, with 10 bases between them. CDR3 bases: TGTGCCAGCAGCTTAGATCGTAGGGAGAATCAGCCCCAGCATTTT. Protein sequence: CASSLDRRENQPQHF.

V is TRBV7-2 and J is TRBJ2-1, with unresolved D. The CDR3 is 15 amino acids. V lost 5 bases, J lost 0 bases, and 11 bases lay in between. The germline V gene has CDR1 SGHTA and CDR2 FQGNSA. The CDR3 DNA follows: TGTGCCAGCAGCCCCCCGTCCCGCTCCTACAATGAGCAGTTCTTC. Protein product: CASSPPSRSYNEQFF.

This clone was picked up one time. The chain is built from TRBV5-6 and TRBJ1-3; D not resolved. The V gene lost 4 bases and the J gene lost 0 bases, with 8 bases spanning the gap. The CDR3 loop spans 14 amino acids. Germline V gene data show CDR1 as SGHDT and CDR2 as YYEEEE. CDR3 sequence (DNA): TGTGCCAGCAGCCGACTGAGCTCTGGAAACACCATATATTTT. Translation: CASSRLSSGNTIYF.

The CDR3, as DNA: TGTGCCAGCAGCCCCACAGGTATATACGACAATGAGCAGTTCTTC. It encodes CASSPTGIYDNEQFF. The chain joins TRBV7-3 to TRBJ2-1; a possible D gene is TRBD1 (5 bases). The CDR3 is 15 amino acids. Germline CDR1 SGHTA, CDR2 FQGTGA. The V and J ends lost 5 bases and 5 bases respectively, with 16 bases between them.